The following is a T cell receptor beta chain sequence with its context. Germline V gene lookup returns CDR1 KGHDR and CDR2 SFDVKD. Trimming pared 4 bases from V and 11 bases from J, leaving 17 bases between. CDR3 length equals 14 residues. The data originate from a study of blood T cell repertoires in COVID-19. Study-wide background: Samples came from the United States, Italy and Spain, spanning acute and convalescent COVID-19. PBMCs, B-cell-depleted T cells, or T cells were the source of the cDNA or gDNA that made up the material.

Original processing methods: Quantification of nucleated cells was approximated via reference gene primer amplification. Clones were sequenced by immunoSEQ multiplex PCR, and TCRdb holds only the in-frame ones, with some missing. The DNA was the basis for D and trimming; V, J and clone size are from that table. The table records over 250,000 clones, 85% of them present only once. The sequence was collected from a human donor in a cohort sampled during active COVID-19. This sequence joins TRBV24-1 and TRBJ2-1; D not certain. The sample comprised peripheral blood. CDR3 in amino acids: CATSDPGSAPKQFF. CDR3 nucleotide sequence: TGTGCCACCAGTGACCCCGGGTCCGCTCCGAAGCAGTTCTTC.